This T cell receptor (beta chain) is from a study of blood T cell repertoires in COVID-19. Study information: Sites in the United States, Italy and Spain provided acute and convalescent COVID-19 samples. Sources were T cells, B-cell-depleted T cells, or PBMCs; the material itself was cDNA or gDNA.

The germline V gene has CDR1 SGHRS and CDR2 YFSETQ. CDR3 size: 15 residues. Trimming shortened V by 0 bases and J by 6 bases, and 10 bases separated the two germline ends. As originally analysed: Estimates of nucleated cell counts were drawn from the amplification of reference gene primers. Using immunoSEQ multiplex PCR, the repertoire was profiled, and TCRdb retains in-frame clones only, with some absent. The D gene and trimming were derived from the DNA, and the V and J assignments and clone size from that table. The profile shows 150,000 to 200,000 clones, roughly four fifths of them singletons. The receptor was isolated from a woman of 80 years or more with acute or convalescent COVID-19. The specimen sequenced was peripheral blood. The rearrangement links TRBV5-1 to TRBJ1-6, with D unresolved. CDR3 in DNA: TGCGCCAGCAGCTTGGTTCCGGGAATTAATTCACCCCTCCACTTT. Amino acid sequence: CASSLVPGINSPLHF.